A selection of T cell receptor beta chains follows, all from one sample in a study of memory CD4+ T cells and cytomegalovirus serostatus. Method: immunoSEQ multiplex PCR; TCRdb's copy keeps in-frame clones and lacks some. The table records 35,000 to 50,000 clones, over 70% of them present only once. The sequencing input was memory CD4+ T cells from blood. These receptors were obtained from an adult in good health and CMV-seronegative. CDR3s include the opening cysteine and the closing phenylalanine or tryptophan.

J,V,length,CDR3
TRBJ1-2,TRBV7-9,12,CASSLLQGGYTF
TRBJ2-1,TRBV19,13,CASSSRHVHEQFF
TRBJ1-5,TRBV7-8,16,CASSLGASTSNQPQHF
TRBJ1-1,TRBV4-1,16,CASSPDLNREGTEAFF
TRBJ2-1,TRBV2,16,CASSERLRDRLNEQFF
TRBJ1-6,TRBV6-6,16,CASSYGLGGNNSPLHF
TRBJ1-4,TRBV9,13,CASSVGANEKLFF
TRBJ2-7,TRBV6-1,11,CASSDRYEQYF
TRBJ1-1,TRBV2,14,CASTRGGENTEAFF
TRBJ1-4,TRBV5-1,14,CASSLEGIYEKLFF
TRBJ1-3,TRBV6-4,11,CASSRRDTIYF
TRBJ2-5,TRBV2,11,CASTRKETQYF
TRBJ1-2,TRBV7-9,15,CASSSTTDLNYGYTF
TRBJ1-6,TRBV28,13,CASSPLNSSPLHF
TRBJ1-2,TRBV6-1,14,CAALEELAPYGYTF
TRBJ1-2,TRBV4-1,14,CASSPGTAAYGYTF
TRBJ1-3,TRBV19,13,CASSGAGRNTIYF
TRBJ1-5,TRBV6-1,13,CASSDSPDQPQHF
TRBJ2-2,TRBV9,17,CASSVGIGGANTGELFF
TRBJ2-3,TRBV11-3,16,CASSLGGSGGTDTQYF
TRBJ2-1,TRBV6-5,13,CASSPRANNEQFF
TRBJ1-4,TRBV5-6,15,CACYPVAKGYEKLFF
TRBJ1-2,TRBV5-1,16,CASASGARQGGYGYTF
TRBJ2-1,TRBV6-4,15,CASSDRDWGRGEQFF
TRBJ2-3,TRBV2,14,CASKREGVTDTQYF
TRBJ1-1,TRBV11-2,14,CASSSKGGSTEAFF
TRBJ2-7,TRBV7-9,15,CASSRNGGPSYEQYF
TRBJ2-7,TRBV11-2,15,CASSSRGGSSYEQYF
TRBJ1-6,TRBV5-1,15,CASSSSGTDNSPLHF
TRBJ1-3,TRBV7-3,17,CASSPRGTDWIINTIYF
TRBJ2-3,TRBV5-1,14,CASSLSRYTDTQYF
TRBJ2-2,TRBV19,16,CASSPGDRGDAGELFF
TRBJ2-7,TRBV7-9,13,CASSFISSGEQYF
TRBJ1-3,TRBV6-6,12,CAGRSSGNTIYF
TRBJ1-4,TRBV11-2,16,CASSLGRRSANEKLFF
TRBJ1-1,TRBV11-2,11,CASSLETEAFF